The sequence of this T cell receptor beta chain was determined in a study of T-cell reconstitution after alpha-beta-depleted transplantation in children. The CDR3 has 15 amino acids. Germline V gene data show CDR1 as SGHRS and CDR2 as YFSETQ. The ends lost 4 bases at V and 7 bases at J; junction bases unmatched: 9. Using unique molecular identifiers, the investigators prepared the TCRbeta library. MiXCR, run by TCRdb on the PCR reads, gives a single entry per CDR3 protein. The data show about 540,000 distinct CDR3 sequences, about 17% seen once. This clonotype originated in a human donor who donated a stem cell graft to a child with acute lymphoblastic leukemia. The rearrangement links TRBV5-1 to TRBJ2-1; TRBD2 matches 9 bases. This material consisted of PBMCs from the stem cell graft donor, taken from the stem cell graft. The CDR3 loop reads CASSPLAGMSNEQFF. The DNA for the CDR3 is TGCGCCAGCAGCCCGCTAGCGGGAATGAGTAATGAGCAGTTCTTC. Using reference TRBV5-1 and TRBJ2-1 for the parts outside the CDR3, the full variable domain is KAGVTQTPRYLIKTRGQQVTLSCSPISGHRSVSWYQQTPGQGLQFLFEYFSETQRNKGNFPGRFSGRQFSNSRSEMNVSTLELGDSALYLCASSPLAGMSNEQFFGPGTRLTVL.